Listed below are T cell receptor beta chains from one sample, sequenced in a study of blood T cell repertoires in COVID-19. The protocol was immunoSEQ multiplex PCR, while the TCRdb copy is restricted to in-frame clones and leaves out a portion. The data contain approximately 25,000 clones, around 72% of them singletons. Sequencing was done on a sample of peripheral blood. Receptors were obtained from a woman aged 80 or over with acute or convalescent COVID-19. The CDR3 runs from the conserved cysteine through the conserved F or W. The order of the fields is D gene, clone size, V gene, J gene, CDR3 protein, CDR3 DNA. A D gene is named only where the DNA matches it firmly. Only some rows state a clone size, as once, few, many or a class for expanded clones.

TRBD2,.,TRBV27,TRBJ2-3,CASSTLSGRWGDTQYF,TGTGCCAGCAGTACTTTAAGCGGGAGATGGGGAGATACGCAGTATTTT
.,.,TRBV19,TRBJ1-5,CASSIGEHFNQPQHF,TGTGCCAGTAGTATTGGAGAACACTTCAATCAGCCCCAGCATTTT
.,.,TRBV10-3,TRBJ2-7,CAISESEVSKEQYF,TGTGCCATCAGTGAGTCGGAGGTATCGAAGGAGCAGTACTTC
TRBD2,.,TRBV12-3/TRBV12-4,TRBJ2-1,CASKASGSNEQFF,TGTGCCAGCAAGGCTAGCGGGTCCAATGAGCAGTTCTTC
.,.,TRBV19,TRBJ2-7,CASSSPGDYEQYF,TGTGCCAGTAGTTCCCCCGGGGACTACGAGCAGTACTTC
.,.,TRBV25-1,TRBJ2-6,CASTGAGANVLTF,TGTGCCAGCACAGGGGCCGGGGCCAACGTCCTGACTTTC
.,.,TRBV9,TRBJ2-1,CASSVDAPGAYNEQFF,TGTGCCAGCAGCGTAGATGCACCAGGGGCGTACAATGAGCAGTTCTTC
.,.,TRBV9,TRBJ1-5,CASSAQGEQPQHF,TGTGCCAGCAGCGCACAGGGAGAACAGCCCCAGCATTTT
.,.,TRBV20-1,TRBJ2-7,CSATGVYEQYF,TGCAGTGCCACCGGGGTCTACGAGCAGTACTTC
.,many,TRBV18,TRBJ2-3,CASSPPQESTDTQYF,TGTGCCAGCTCACCGCCACAGGAATCCACAGATACGCAGTATTTT
.,many,TRBV7-9,TRBJ1-5,CASGQDNQPQHF,TGTGCCTCTGGCCAGGATAATCAGCCCCAGCATTTT
.,few,TRBV2,TRBJ1-2,CASRSGQRGGYTF,TGTGCCAGCAGGAGCGGACAGAGAGGCGGCTACACCTTC
.,many,TRBV6-1,TRBJ2-7,CASSDPGTSYEQYF,TGTGCCAGCAGTGATCCCGGGACTTCCTACGAGCAGTACTTC
TRBD2,.,TRBV7-9,TRBJ2-7,CASSLGLAGWDEQYF,TGTGCCAGCAGCTTAGGACTAGCGGGATGGGACGAGCAGTACTTC
.,.,TRBV6-5,TRBJ1-6,CASSLRTVYNSPLHF,TGTGCCAGCAGTTTAAGGACAGTTTATAATTCACCCCTCCACTTT
.,.,TRBV5-1,TRBJ1-1,CASSLEESGTEAFF,TGCGCCAGCAGCTTGGAGGAGAGTGGCACTGAAGCTTTCTTT
.,.,TRBV9,TRBJ2-3,CASNLDFTDTQYF,TGTGCCAGCAACCTGGACTTCACAGATACGCAGTATTTT
.,.,TRBV3-1/TRBV3-2,TRBJ1-1,CASSQRQSEAFF,TGTGCCAGCAGCCAAAGACAGAGCGAAGCTTTCTTT
.,.,TRBV6-5,TRBJ1-2,CASSTGGLPYGYTF,TGTGCCAGCAGTACGGGGGGCCTTCCATATGGCTACACCTTC
.,.,TRBV19,TRBJ1-2,CASSIRGNGYTF,TGTGCCAGTAGTATTAGAGGGAATGGCTACACCTTC
.,.,TRBV3-1/TRBV3-2,TRBJ1-5,CASSQGTGIDQPQHF,TGTGCCAGCAGCCAAGGTACAGGGATTGATCAGCCCCAGCATTTT
.,few,TRBV12-3/TRBV12-4,TRBJ1-1,CASRSKGGEAFF,TGTGCCAGCAGGTCGAAGGGAGGTGAAGCTTTCTTT
TRBD1,.,TRBV6-1,TRBJ1-6,CASSEAGQGNSPLHF,TGTGCCAGCAGTGAAGCGGGACAGGGGAATTCACCCCTCCACTTT
.,once,TRBV5-6,TRBJ2-2,CASTSSYDSNTGELFF,TGTGCCAGCACCTCATCATACGACAGTAACACCGGGGAGCTGTTTTTT
TRBD1,.,TRBV28,TRBJ2-3,CASSLTGVWSDTQYF,TGTGCCAGCAGTTTGACAGGGGTTTGGTCAGATACGCAGTATTTT
TRBD1,many,TRBV3-1/TRBV3-2,TRBJ1-1,CASSQQGAMNTEAFF,TGTGCCAGCAGCCAACAGGGGGCGATGAACACTGAAGCTTTCTTT
.,once,TRBV3-1/TRBV3-2,TRBJ1-3,CASSQGGGSGNTIYF,TGTGCCAGCAGCCAAGGGGGGGGTTCTGGAAACACCATATATTTT
TRBD2,.,TRBV6-5,TRBJ2-7,CASRRDYSYEQYF,TGTGCCAGCAGAAGGGACTACTCCTACGAGCAGTACTTC
.,.,TRBV7-8,TRBJ2-7,CASSLIPYEQYF,TGTGCCAGCAGCTTAATCCCTTACGAGCAGTACTTC
.,.,TRBV15,TRBJ1-3,CATSRGREVSGNTIYF,TGTGCCACCAGCAGGGGTCGAGAGGTCTCTGGAAACACCATATATTTT
TRBD2,.,TRBV7-2,TRBJ2-5,CASSRSPGRAGETQYF,TGTGCCAGCAGCCGGTCTCCCGGGAGGGCGGGAGAGACCCAGTACTTC
.,.,TRBV6-1,TRBJ2-7,CASSESAGPYEQYF,TGTGCCAGCAGTGAATCGGCAGGGCCCTACGAGCAGTACTTC
TRBD1,.,TRBV30,TRBJ1-5,CAWGTGNQPQHF,TGTGCCTGGGGGACAGGGAATCAGCCCCAGCATTTT
TRBD1,.,TRBV11-2,TRBJ2-2,CASSSDGFQGAGELFF,TGTGCCAGCAGCTCCGACGGCTTTCAGGGGGCCGGGGAGCTGTTTTTT
TRBD1,few,TRBV6-2/TRBV6-3,TRBJ2-3,CASSYGRGPTDTQYF,TGTGCCAGCAGTTACGGCAGGGGGCCCACAGATACGCAGTATTTT
.,.,TRBV27,TRBJ2-2,CASSLAATGELFF,TGTGCCAGCAGTTTAGCGGCTACCGGGGAGCTGTTTTTT
TRBD2,.,TRBV18,TRBJ2-1,CASSREASGDNEQFF,TGTGCCAGCTCACGGGAGGCTAGCGGTGACAATGAGCAGTTCTTC
TRBD1,.,TRBV10-3,TRBJ2-3,CAISQQGARSTDTQYF,TGTGCCATCAGCCAGCAGGGGGCCCGAAGCACAGATACGCAGTATTTT
TRBD1,.,TRBV2,TRBJ1-2,CASREGAGNYGYTF,TGTGCCAGCAGGGAGGGGGCTGGGAACTATGGCTACACCTTC
TRBD1,few,TRBV5-6,TRBJ2-7,CASSLMGQALF,TGTGCCAGCAGCTTGATGGGACAGGCTCTTTTC
.,.,TRBV6-5,TRBJ2-5,CASSRAGAGGETQYF,TGTGCCAGCAGCCGTGCAGGTGCAGGGGGGGAGACCCAGTACTTC
TRBD1,.,TRBV10-3,TRBJ1-1,CAISDQQGPPEAFF,TGTGCCATCAGTGACCAACAGGGGCCCCCTGAAGCTTTCTTT
TRBD2,.,TRBV12-3/TRBV12-4,TRBJ2-7,CASRRAGGGEQYF,TGTGCCAGCAGGCGAGCGGGAGGAGGCGAGCAGTACTTC
.,.,TRBV7-9,TRBJ2-7,CASSPTGYEQYF,TGTGCCAGCAGCCCGACGGGTTACGAGCAGTACTTC
.,.,TRBV19,TRBJ1-5,CASSIDVLVNQPQHF,TGTGCCAGTAGTATCGACGTACTAGTCAATCAGCCCCAGCATTTT
TRBD1,.,TRBV6-5,TRBJ1-4,CASSPRTGNEKLFF,TGTGCCAGCAGTCCCCGGACAGGGAATGAAAAACTGTTTTTT
TRBD1,.,TRBV18,TRBJ2-7,CASSPSTGQFGEQYF,TGTGCCAGCTCACCCTCGACAGGGCAATTCGGCGAGCAGTACTTC
.,once,TRBV5-1,TRBJ2-2,CASSSQQGGTGELFF,TGCGCCAGCAGCTCCCAACAGGGAGGGACCGGGGAGCTGTTTTTT
TRBD2,medium-sized,TRBV2,TRBJ2-1,CASCLDTGGNEQFF,TGTGCCAGCTGCTTGGATACGGGGGGCAATGAGCAGTTCTTC
.,once,TRBV3-1/TRBV3-2,TRBJ2-1,CASSPGTSLEQFF,TGTGCCAGCAGCCCAGGGACTTCCCTTGAGCAGTTCTTC
.,.,TRBV30,TRBJ2-3,CAWSTRGGLTDTQYF,TGTGCCTGGAGTACTAGGGGGGGCCTCACAGATACGCAGTATTTT
TRBD2,.,TRBV7-9,TRBJ2-7,CASSSRGGGSYEQYF,TGTGCCAGCAGCTCAAGAGGCGGGGGCTCCTACGAGCAGTACTTC
.,once,TRBV7-2,TRBJ2-7,CASSLALEGAEQYF,TGTGCCAGCAGCTTAGCGCTCGAGGGAGCCGAGCAGTACTTC
.,.,TRBV7-8,TRBJ1-6,CASSKAGEGSPLHF,TGTGCCAGCAGCAAAGCGGGTGAAGGGTCACCCCTCCACTTT
.,.,TRBV7-6,TRBJ2-5,CASSLNPWMGRAKETQYF,TGTGCCAGCAGCTTAAACCCGTGGATGGGCAGAGCAAAAGAGACCCAGTACTTC
TRBD1,.,TRBV25-1,TRBJ1-5,CASSESGGTGTVQPQHF,TGTGCCAGCAGTGAGTCGGGCGGGACAGGGACTGTTCAGCCCCAGCATTTT
TRBD2,few,TRBV2,TRBJ2-2,CASIQRGGTGELFF,TGTGCCAGCATCCAGCGGGGGGGCACCGGGGAGCTGTTTTTT
.,.,TRBV14,TRBJ1-5,CASSQSGDQPQHF,TGTGCCAGCAGCCAATCGGGGGATCAGCCCCAGCATTTT
.,many,TRBV6-4,TRBJ2-3,CASSEQGSEDTQYF,TGTGCCAGCAGTGAACAGGGTTCGGAAGATACGCAGTATTTT
.,.,TRBV7-2,TRBJ2-7,CASSLAPGGEQYF,TGTGCCAGCAGCTTAGCGCCAGGGGGGGAGCAGTACTTC